These T cell receptor beta chains were read from a single sample in a study of monozygotic twins with inflammatory bowel disease. For each CDR3 protein, TCRdb gives one entry from its re-call of the 5' RACE reads, without DNA. The sample holds 150,000 or so distinct CDR3 sequences. Sequencing was carried out using blood. The source of these receptors is a human donor with ulcerative colitis or Crohn's disease, or a healthy co-twin of an affected twin (not recorded which). CDR3s include the opening cysteine and the closing phenylalanine or tryptophan.

TRBV7-9	TRBJ1-1	CASSFPPIDTEAFF
TRBV20-1	TRBJ1-1	CSSLQANTEAFF
TRBV27	TRBJ1-2	CASSFYLPADGGRRGYTF
TRBV5-1	TRBJ2-7	CASSLSGGPGYEQYF
TRBV5-6	TRBJ2-5	CASSLTGRSQTQYF
TRBV7-2	TRBJ2-2	CASSLDRSNTGELFF
TRBV2	TRBJ2-2	CASSQDRGSGELFF
TRBV28	TRBJ2-1	CASSSRTSADNEQFF
TRBV6-1	TRBJ1-5	CASSAVAGNQPQHF
TRBV14	TRBJ2-4	CASSPRVTGVAKNIQYF
TRBV7-2	TRBJ2-7	CAPRPRAAGSSYEQYF
TRBV19	TRBJ1-5	CASSIDREETVGEGSNQPQHF
TRBV5-1	TRBJ2-2	CASSPGANTGELFF
TRBV10-3	TRBJ2-7	CAISDDGSYEQYF
TRBV7-6	TRBJ2-3	CASSQRGPLTDTQYF
TRBV7-2	TRBJ2-7	CASTSPAGPTLQYF
TRBV11-2	TRBJ2-5	CASSFALAQYF
TRBV6-5	TRBJ2-7	CASSYSDKSEQYF
TRBV20-1	TRBJ1-2	CSAVSPRRDGYTF
TRBV6-2/TRBV6-3	TRBJ2-7	CASSYGSPVAGFEQYF
TRBV6-5	TRBJ2-3	CASSYRGGAQDTQYF
TRBV18	TRBJ1-2	CASSPRQGDVGGYTF
TRBV29-1	TRBJ1-2	CSVDRTYYGYTF
TRBV5-1	TRBJ1-4	CASSPGQTNEKLFF
TRBV11-2	TRBJ1-2	CASSLVFKYYGYTF
TRBV20-1	TRBJ1-6	CSARPALGDNSPLHF